This T cell receptor beta chain was recovered during a study of shared clonotypes between healthy human individuals. Study findings and constraints: Tissue TCR repertoires likely differ from these blood-only repertoires.

In regard to this clone: The antigen remains unidentified.

Per the germline V gene, CDR1 is SGDLS and CDR2 is YYNGEE. The germline V and J ends were trimmed by 1 base and 8 bases, with 18 bases remaining between them. CDR3 size: 16 residues. The table came from immunoSEQ multiplex PCR; TCRdb's copy has only in-frame clones and leaves some out. The sample yields more than 2,000,000 clones, more than 80% seen once. The origin of this receptor is a man between 18 and 29 years old in good health. Some clones in this sample may be carry-over from other donors' samples. This chain uses TRBV9 with TRBJ1-4; perhaps TRBD1 as D (5 bases). What was sequenced was naive CD4+ T cells from PBMCs. The subset is: CD45RA+ positively selected. CDR3 region: CASSVLDTGPREKLFF. DNA for the CDR3: TGTGCCAGCAGCGTACTAGACACAGGACCCAGGGAAAAACTGTTTTTT.